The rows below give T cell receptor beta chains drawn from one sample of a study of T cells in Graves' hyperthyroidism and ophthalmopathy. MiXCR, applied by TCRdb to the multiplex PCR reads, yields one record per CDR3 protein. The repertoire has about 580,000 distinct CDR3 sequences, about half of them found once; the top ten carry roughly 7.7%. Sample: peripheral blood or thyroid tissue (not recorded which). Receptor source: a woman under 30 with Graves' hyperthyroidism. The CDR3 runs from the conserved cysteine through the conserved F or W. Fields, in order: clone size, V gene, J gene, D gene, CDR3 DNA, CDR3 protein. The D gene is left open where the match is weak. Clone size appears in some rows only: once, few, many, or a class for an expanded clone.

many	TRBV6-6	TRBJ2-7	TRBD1	TGTGCCAGCAAAGGACAGGCTTTAGGCTACGAGCAGTACTTC	CASKGQALGYEQYF
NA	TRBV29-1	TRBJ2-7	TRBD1	TGCAGCGTTAGACAGGGACACCGTTCCTACGAGCAGTACTTC	CSVRQGHRSYEQYF
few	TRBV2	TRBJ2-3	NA	TGTGCCAGCAGTGCGGGAACGGGAGATACGCAGTATTTT	CASSAGTGDTQYF
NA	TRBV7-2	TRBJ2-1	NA	TGTGCCAGCAGCTTAGCGGGAGGCTCCGATGAGCAGTTCTTC	CASSLAGGSDEQFF
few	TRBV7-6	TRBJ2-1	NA	TGTGCCAGCAGCCCTTCGCTGGGGAATGAGCAGTTCTTC	CASSPSLGNEQFF
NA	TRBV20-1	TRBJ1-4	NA	TGCAGTGCCACATCCTCTAGCGGGACCTCTAATGAAAAACTGTTTTTT	CSATSSSGTSNEKLFF
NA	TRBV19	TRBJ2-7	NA	TGTGCCAGTAGTATAAGGGGGGAGGTCTCTTCCTACGAGCAGTACTTC	CASSIRGEVSSYEQYF
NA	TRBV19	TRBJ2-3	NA	TGTGCCAGTAGTCCTGCCTCAGGGTGGTTCACAGATACGCAGTATTTT	CASSPASGWFTDTQYF
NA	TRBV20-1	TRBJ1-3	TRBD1	TGCAGTTACGGGACAGGGCTGGCTGGAAACACCATATATTTT	CSYGTGLAGNTIYF
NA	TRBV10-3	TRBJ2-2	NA	NA	CAITVTSSYTDTQYFGPGTGELFF
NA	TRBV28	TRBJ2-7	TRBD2	TGTGCCAGCAGTTTAGGGGGACTAGGTCGCTCCTACGAGCAGTACTTC	CASSLGGLGRSYEQYF
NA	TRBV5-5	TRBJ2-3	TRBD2	TGTGCCAGCAGCCAAGCCGGACTAGTGAAGTATTTT	CASSQAGLVKYF
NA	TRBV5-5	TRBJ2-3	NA	TGTGCCAGCAGCTACCCGGGGACAGATACGCAGTATTTT	CASSYPGTDTQYF
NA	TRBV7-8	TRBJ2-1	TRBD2	TGTGCCAGCAGCTTAGTTGGGACTAGCGGGAGCTCCTACAATGAGCAGTTCTTC	CASSLVGTSGSSYNEQFF
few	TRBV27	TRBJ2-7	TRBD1	TGTGCCAGCAGTTGGAGGGGACAGGGGGCCTACGAGCAGTACTTC	CASSWRGQGAYEQYF
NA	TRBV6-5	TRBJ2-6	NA	TGTGCCAGCAGTACGGTCTTAAGGGACGGGGCCAACGTCCTGACTTTC	CASSTVLRDGANVLTF
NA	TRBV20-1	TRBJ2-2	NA	TGCAGTGCGTGGGACTCCGGGGTGAACACCGGGGAGCTGTTTTTT	CSAWDSGVNTGELFF
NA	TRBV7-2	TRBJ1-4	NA	TGTGCCAGCAGCTTGACCAGAGGCGCAAATGAAAAACTGTTTTTT	CASSLTRGANEKLFF
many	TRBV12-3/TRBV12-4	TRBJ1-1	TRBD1	TGTGCCAGCAGTTTTGGTTTTGCGGGATACAGGGGGCAAGACACTGAAGCTTTCTTT	CASSFGFAGYRGQDTEAFF
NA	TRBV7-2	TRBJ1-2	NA	TGTGCCAGCAGCCCTAGCGTTGGGGCGGTTGGTGGCTATGGCTACACCTTC	CASSPSVGAVGGYGYTF
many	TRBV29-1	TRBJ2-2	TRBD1	TGCAGCGTTCGCCGACAGGGGATGTTCGCGAACACCGGGGAGCTGTTTTTT	CSVRRQGMFANTGELFF
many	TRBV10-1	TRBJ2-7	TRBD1	TGCGCCAGCAGTACCAACGATAGGACAGGGGTAATTTCGTCTCTACTCTACGAGCAGTACTTC	CASSTNDRTGVISSLLYEQYF
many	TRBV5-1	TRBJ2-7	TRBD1	TGCGCCAGCAGCCTTGGGGGACAGGTCTATCCCTACGAGCAGTACTTC	CASSLGGQVYPYEQYF
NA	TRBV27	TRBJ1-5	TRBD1	TGTGCCAGCAGTTCAGAGACAGGGGGCAATCAGCCCCAGCATTTT	CASSSETGGNQPQHF
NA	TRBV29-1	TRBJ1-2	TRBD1	TGCAGCGTTCACCCCGGGACAGGATATGGCTACACCTTC	CSVHPGTGYGYTF
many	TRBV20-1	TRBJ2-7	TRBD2	TGCAGTGCTAGAGATTTGGTAGCGGGGTTCCACGAGCAGTACTTC	CSARDLVAGFHEQYF
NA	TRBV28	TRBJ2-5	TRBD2	TGTGCCAGCGGGTGGGGGACTAGCGGAGCCCAAGAGACCCAGTACTTC	CASGWGTSGAQETQYF
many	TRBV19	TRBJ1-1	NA	TGTGCCAGTAGTATGGGTCAGTTGAACACTGAAGCTTTCTTT	CASSMGQLNTEAFF
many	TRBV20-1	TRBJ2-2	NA	TGCAGTGCCCTTATGGGGGGAGCCACCGGGGAGCTGTTTTTT	CSALMGGATGELFF
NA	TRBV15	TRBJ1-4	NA	TGTGCCACCAACTGGGGGAGGCAGGGGGAAAAACTGTTTTTT	CATNWGRQGEKLFF
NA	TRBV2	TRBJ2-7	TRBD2	TGTGCCAGCAGTGCTAGTTCCCCTAGCGGGAGGGACCCCTCGGTGCAGTACTTC	CASSASSPSGRDPSVQYF
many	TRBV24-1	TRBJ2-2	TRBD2	TGTGCCACCAGTGATCCGGCTAGCGGGAACACCGGGGAGCTGTTTTTT	CATSDPASGNTGELFF
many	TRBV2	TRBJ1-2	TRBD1	TGTGCCAGCAGGGCCTTCGACAGGGGGCAGGGCTACACCTTC	CASRAFDRGQGYTF
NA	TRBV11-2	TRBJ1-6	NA	TGTGCCAGCAGCATTGGGATCGATTCACCCCTCCACTTT	CASSIGIDSPLHF
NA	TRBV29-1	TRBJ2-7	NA	TGCAGCGTTGATGGAGGCGGGGGCCCAGGGGAGCAGTACTTC	CSVDGGGGPGEQYF
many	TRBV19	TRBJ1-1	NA	TGTGCCAGTAGTCCCCCAGACACTGAAGCTTTCTTT	CASSPPDTEAFF
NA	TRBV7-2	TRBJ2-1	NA	TGTGCCAGCAGTAGGAACTACCTATCTCGGGATGAGCAGTTCTTC	CASSRNYLSRDEQFF
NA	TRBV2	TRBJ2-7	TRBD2	TGTGCCATCATGGGACTAGCGGGCCTCTCCTACGAGCAGTACTTC	CAIMGLAGLSYEQYF
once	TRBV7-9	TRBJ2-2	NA	TGTGCCAGCAGCTTTTTCGGGGTGCTGTTTTTT	CASSFFGVLFF
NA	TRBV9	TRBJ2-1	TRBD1	TGTGCCAGCAGAGGGACAGATTACAATGAGCAGTTCTTC	CASRGTDYNEQFF
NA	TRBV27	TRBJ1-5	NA	TGTGCCAGCAGTCGTCGGTGGCCCGCCTCGGCCCAGCATTTT	CASSRRWPASAQHF
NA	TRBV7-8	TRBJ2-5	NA	TGTGCCAGCATGGGCAGGGGAGGGACACAGTACCAAGAGACCCAGTACTTC	CASMGRGGTQYQETQYF
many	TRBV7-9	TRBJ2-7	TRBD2	TGTGCCAGCAGCCCCCTCGCGGGGGGGAGCTACGAGCAGTACTTC	CASSPLAGGSYEQYF
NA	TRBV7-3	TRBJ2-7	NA	TGTGCCAGCAGTCGTAAATCTAGTGGCGAGCAGTACTTC	CASSRKSSGEQYF
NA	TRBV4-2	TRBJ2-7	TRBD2	TGTGCCAGCAGCCTAACCCACCCAACTAGCGGGGCCTTCTTTGGTCGCGAGCAGTACTTC	CASSLTHPTSGAFFGREQYF
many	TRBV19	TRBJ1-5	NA	TGTGCCAGTAGTTTGGCAGGGAGAGGTCAGCCCCAGCATTTT	CASSLAGRGQPQHF
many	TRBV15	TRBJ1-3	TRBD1	TGTGCCACCAGCGGACAGGGAAACTCTGGAAACACCATATATTTT	CATSGQGNSGNTIYF
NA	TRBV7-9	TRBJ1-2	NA	TGTGCCAGCAGCTTAGCATCCCAGGGGAATGGCTACACCTTC	CASSLASQGNGYTF
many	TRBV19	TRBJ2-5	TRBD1	TGTGCCAGTAGTATCAACAGGGGAATCCAAGAGACCCAGTACTTC	CASSINRGIQETQYF
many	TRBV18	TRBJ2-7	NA	TGTGCCAGCTCACCAATCAGACAGGTACATGACGAGCAGTACTTC	CASSPIRQVHDEQYF
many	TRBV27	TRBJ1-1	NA	TGTGCCAGCAGTTTATTTACAGGTACTGAAGCTTTCTTT	CASSLFTGTEAFF
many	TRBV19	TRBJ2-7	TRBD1	TGTGCCAGTAGCCCCCGGGACAGTGCCTACGAGCAGTACTTC	CASSPRDSAYEQYF
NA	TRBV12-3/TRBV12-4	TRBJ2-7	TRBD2	TGTGCCAGCAGGACCGGGACTAGCGGGGGCGAGCAGTACTTC	CASRTGTSGGEQYF
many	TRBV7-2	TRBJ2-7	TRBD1	TGTGCCAGCAGCCTCCGCCCCGGGACAGGGATCTACGAGCAGTACTTC	CASSLRPGTGIYEQYF